This TCR beta chain was captured in a study of radiotherapy plus CTLA-4 blockade in lung cancer. General study points: With interferon-beta, early dynamics of blood T cell clones were reported to best predict response.

The length of the CDR3 is 15 residues. Germline loops: CDR1 MDHEN, CDR2 SYDVKM. J was trimmed by 7 bases and V by 2 bases; bases with no gene match: 3. With regard to this clone: Its antigen remains unidentified.

Clones were read by immunoSEQ multiplex PCR, and TCRdb kept only the in-frame ones, dropping some. This sample has fewer than 65,000 clones, with 84% found just once. The sample was peripheral blood, taken from a patient treated with radiotherapy plus ipilimumab. The chain joins TRBV28 to TRBJ2-7; 15 nucleotides match TRBD2. The receptor was isolated from a human donor with non-small cell lung cancer whose response to radiotherapy plus ipilimumab could not be evaluated. The CDR3 DNA sequence: TGTGCCAGCAGTTTAGGACTAGCGGGAGGGCGGGAGCAGTACTTC. Protein: CASSLGLAGGREQYF.